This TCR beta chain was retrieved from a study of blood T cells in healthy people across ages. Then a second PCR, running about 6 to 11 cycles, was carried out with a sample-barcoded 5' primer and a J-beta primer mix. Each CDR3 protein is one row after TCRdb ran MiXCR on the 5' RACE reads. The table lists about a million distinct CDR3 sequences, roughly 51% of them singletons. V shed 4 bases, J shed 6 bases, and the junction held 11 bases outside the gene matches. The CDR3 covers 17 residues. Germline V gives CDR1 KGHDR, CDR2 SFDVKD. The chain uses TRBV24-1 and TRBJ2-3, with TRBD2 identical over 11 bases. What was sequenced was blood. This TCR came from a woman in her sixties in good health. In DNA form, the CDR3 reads TGTGCCACCAGTGAGACTCCTACTAGCGGGAGTCGTGATACGCAGTATTTT. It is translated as CATSETPTSGSRDTQYF.